The 20 T cell receptor beta chains below all came from one sample that was sequenced in a study of tumor-infiltrating lymphocytes in primary liver carcinoma. Unsorted whole blood served as the source of blood RNA, and germline DNA was extracted as well. With roughly 540 ng total RNA as template and a constant-region primer, TCR beta cDNA was made. Investigators got TCR beta libraries out of three nested multiplex PCR rounds, done with slightly modified ARM-PCR. TRBV1-TRBV30 forward primers paired with a C-beta reverse primer were used in the first two PCR rounds, which ran roughly 9 cycles each. Via MiXCR, TCRdb re-called the multiplex PCR reads, giving one row per CDR3 protein. The sample lists 250,000 to 400,000 distinct CDR3 sequences; 65% were seen once. The sample was peripheral blood. Every receptor here comes from a man between 35 and 55 years old with primary liver carcinoma and hepatitis B virus infection.

On this clonotype: Without the conserved terminal phenylalanine or tryptophan, this CDR3 likely stems from a read error. No DNA is shown, since the ends of the CDR3 on it are uncertain; the CDR3 is the one TCRdb lists. The chain joins TRBV6-6 to TRBJ1-2; TRBD1 was called by the table and not checked on the DNA. From germline, CDR1 is MNHNY and CDR2 SVGAGI (reference sequence). The CDR3 totals 12 residues, both ends included. CDR3 sequence reads: CAISRQGDGITL.

About this clonotype: The germline gene is not matched at one end of the junction; a read error may be the cause. The chain is built from TRBV4-2 and TRBJ2-3; D not certain. The CDR3 sequence is 16 residues long. CDR1 and CDR2 from the germline V gene are LGHNA and YNFKEQ. CDR3 residues: CASGQGISGVTDTQYF. The DNA of the CDR3 is TGTGCCAGCGGCCAAGGCATCTCAGGCGTTACAGATACGCAGTATTTT.

The sample holds a few counts of this clonotype. The chain has TRBV5-5 and TRBJ2-7; D may match TRBD1 or TRBD2 (6 bases each). The CDR3 has 16 amino acids. The V gene's germline CDR1 is SGHKS and CDR2 YYEKEE (reference sequence). V was cut by 1 base and J by 4 bases, with 18 bases left in between. DNA of the CDR3: TGTGCCAGCAGCTTGCTCGGCTGGCAGGGGAGGTACGAGCAGTACTTC. Translation gives CASSLLGWQGRYEQYF.

The J gene is TRBJ1-2, the V gene TRBV28, with D perhaps matching TRBD1 (6 bases). Trimming removed 6 bases from V and 4 bases from J, with 15 bases in between. The CDR3 is 14 residues long. Looked up from germline, CDR1 is MDHEN and CDR2 is SYDVKM. CDR3 in amino acids: CASSTGSGSYGYTF. In DNA, the CDR3 is TGTGCCAGCAGCACAGGGTCGGGAAGCTATGGCTACACCTTC.

Comments on this clonotype: A much larger clone lies a single base off, so this may be a read error. This chain joins TRBV12-3 or TRBV12-4 and TRBJ2-7, with D tentatively TRBD2 (7 bases). The ends were cut back, 5 bases at V and 7 bases at J, with 15 bases in the middle. The CDR3 sequence is 13 residues long. The CDR3 DNA is TGTGCCAGCAGTCCTGGACTAGGGGGAGAGCAGTACTTC. Translation: CASSPGLGGEQYF.

Details on this clonotype: Compared with germline, one end of the junction differs, possibly owing to a read error. J is TRBJ2-7 and V is TRBV11-2; D is unresolved. The CDR3 is 11 amino acids. Germline values: CDR1 SGHAT, CDR2 FQNNGV. Here the CDR3 DNA reads TGTGCCAGCAGTTTAGGCTACGAGCGGTACTTC. Its translation: CASSLGYERYF.

As regards this clonotype: A read error may explain this, as a much larger clone is one base away. This chain links TRBV28 with TRBJ2-2, with 10 bases matching TRBD2. This CDR3 has 14 residues. The germline V gene has CDR1 MDHEN and CDR2 SYDVKM. V was clipped by 6 bases and J by 5 bases; unmatched bases: 3. The CDR3 sequence: CASRAGGTTGELFF. CDR3 in DNA: TGTGCCAGCAGAGCGGGAGGGACTACCGGGGAGCTGTTTTTT.

On this clonotype: One junction end does not reproduce the germline sequence, and a read error may be involved. This chain connects TRBV11-3 to TRBJ1-4; D not certain. Germline CDR1 reads SGHNT; CDR2 reads YENEEA. The CDR3 totals 15 residues. The CDR3 nucleotides read TGTGCCAACAGCTTTAGTCTACCCCTAGGAGGCAAACTGTTTTTT. Protein: CANSFSLPLGGKLFF.

This clonotype was found a few times. Mismatch with germline at one junction end may stem from a read error. The chain is built from TRBV12-5 and TRBJ1-2; maybe TRBD1 (6 bases). Germline-derived CDR1 and CDR2 are LGHNT and FRNRAP. The CDR3 is 17 residues long. In DNA, the CDR3 is TGTGCTAATGGTTCAAATGGAGCAACAGGGAACCTATATGGCTACACCTTC. This translates into CANGSNGATGNLYGYTF.

In regard to this clonotype: Its ends do not fully match the called genes, so a read error is possible. This chain uses TRBV6-4 with TRBJ2-1; 9 positions match TRBD1. The CDR3 has 15 residues. Germline V gene sequence: CDR1 MRHNA, CDR2 SNTAGT. CDR3 coding DNA: TGTGCCAGCGCGGGGACAGGGAGCTCCTACAGTGAGCAGTTCTTC. Translating it yields CASAGTGSSYSEQFF.

Only one count was recorded for this clonotype. The junction departs from the called germline gene at one end, perhaps through a read error. This chain uses TRBV6-6 with TRBJ1-4; D is unresolved. Looked up from germline, CDR1 is MNHNY and CDR2 is SVGAGI (reference sequence). The CDR3 consists of 11 residues. In DNA form, the CDR3 reads TGTGTCAGCAGTTTGTGGGGAAAACTGTTTTTT. Encoded protein: CVSSLWGKLFF.

J is TRBJ2-3 and V is TRBV4-1, with D unclear. This CDR3 region has 14 residues. With 0 bases removed from V and 3 bases from J, the gap between germline ends came to 7 bases. Germline loops: CDR1 MGHRA, CDR2 YSYEKL. The CDR3 bases are TGCGCCAGCAGCCAAGAGCTAAGGACAGATACGCAGTATTTT. This gives the protein CASSQELRTDTQYF.

As for this clonotype: Given a much more abundant clone one base away, this may be a read error. The rearrangement uses TRBV6-6 and TRBJ2-3; 14 positions agree with TRBD2. This CDR3 has 18 amino acids. Per the germline V gene, CDR1 is MNHNY and CDR2 is SVGAGI (reference sequence). The CDR3 bases are TGTGCCAGCAGCCAAGAAACGGGACTAGCGGGAGTAGCAGATATGCAGTATTTT. It encodes CASSQETGLAGVADMQYF.

This clonotype appeared a single time. A much bigger clone sits one base away, suggesting this may be a read error. This sequence joins TRBV6-1 and TRBJ2-2; 8 bases match TRBD2. The CDR3 has 14 residues. The germline gives CDR1 MNHNS, CDR2 SASEGT. The CDR3 loop is CPSVTRTSTGELFF. CDR3 DNA: TGTCCCAGCGTTACCCGGACTAGCACGGGGGAGCTGTTTTTT.

A word on this clonotype: At one end, the junction sequence differs from germline, possibly due to a read error. The rearrangement uses TRBV7-8 and TRBJ1-5; the D gene is possibly TRBD1 (6 bases). Per germline, CDR1 SGHVS and CDR2 FQNEAQ. CDR3 length equals 16 residues. The CDR3, as DNA: TGTGCCAGCAACCACGGTCCGGGGGGGGGCGGGCTGCCCCAACATTTT. It encodes CASNHGPGGGGLPQHF.

This clonotype was counted ten times or more. V and J are TRBV29-1 and TRBJ2-1; either TRBD1 or TRBD2 may supply D (5 bases each). The CDR3 runs 14 residues. Looked up from germline, CDR1 is SQVTM and CDR2 is ANQGSEA. The ends were cut back, 5 bases at V and 0 bases at J, with 11 bases in the middle. DNA of the CDR3: TGCAGCGTTCGTTCAGGGAGCTCCTACAATGAGCAGTTCTTC. This codes for CSVRSGSSYNEQFF.

To note about this clonotype: Relative to the germline gene, one junction end is altered; a read error may explain this. The chain employs TRBV11-1 and TRBJ2-1; D is perhaps TRBD2 (5 bases). This CDR3 comprises 18 residues. The V gene's germline CDR1 is SGHAT and CDR2 FQDESV (reference sequence). In DNA form, the CDR3 reads TGTGCCAGGAGCTTGAGACGGACCAGGACTTACGCCTACAATGAGCAGTTCTTC. As protein: CARSLRRTRTYAYNEQFF.

The rearrangement joins TRBV5-1 to TRBJ1-5; 7 bases match TRBD1. In germline, CDR1 is SGHRS, CDR2 YFSETQ. V trimming: 4 bases; J trimming: 1 base; junction bases outside the gene matches: 5. The CDR3 length is 15 residues. CDR3 sequence: CASSPQTGSNQPQHF. For the CDR3, the DNA is TGCGCCAGCAGCCCCCAGACAGGGAGCAATCAGCCCCAGCATTTT.

V and J are TRBV5-1 and TRBJ2-7; D may be TRBD1 (6 bases). Germline V gene lookup returns CDR1 SGHRS and CDR2 YFSETQ. This CDR3 contains 16 residues. V was pared by 0 bases and J by 0 bases, with 13 bases between. This chain's CDR3 is CASSLGPPDSSYEQYF. The CDR3 DNA sequence: TGCGCCAGCAGCTTGGGGCCGCCGGACAGCTCCTACGAGCAGTACTTC.

The chain uses TRBV5-1 and TRBJ2-2, with D maybe TRBD1 (5 bases). This CDR3 is 13 amino acids long. CDR1 and CDR2 from the germline V gene are SGHRS and YFSETQ. V dropped 5 bases and J dropped 5 bases, with 10 bases sitting between them. CDR3 coding DNA: TGCGCCAGCAGTATTAGGGGAACCGGGGAGCTGTTTTTT. Amino acid sequence: CASSIRGTGELFF.